The T cell receptor (beta chain) described here comes from a study of cytomegalovirus exposure and HLA in healthy donors. The primer mix had 60 Vbeta and 13 Jbeta primers. Only in-frame clones appear in the TCRdb table, and some are missing; sequencing was by immunoSEQ multiplex PCR. Seen here are approximately 190,000 clones, 78% observed once, and the top ten hold approximately 5.4%. The CDR3 is 16 amino acids. V was shortened by 5 bases and J by 0 bases, with 14 bases between the two germline ends. In germline, CDR1 is SGHVS, CDR2 FNYEAQ. This sequence was found in a woman between 25 and 40 years old in good health and CMV-seropositive. What was sequenced was PBMCs. The chain links TRBV7-6 to TRBJ2-1, with D possibly TRBD2 on 6 matching bases. CDR3 residues: CASSPLRRGSYNEQFF. The CDR3, as DNA: TGTGCCAGCAGCCCACTTCGGAGGGGCTCCTACAATGAGCAGTTCTTC.